The 18 T cell receptor beta chains listed next were all sequenced from one sample in a study of cytomegalovirus exposure and HLA in healthy donors. The primer mix had 60 Vbeta and 13 Jbeta primers. Profiling relied on immunoSEQ multiplex PCR, and the TCRdb table lists in-frame clones only, not all of them. The sample consists of around 160,000 clones, roughly 65% of them appearing once. Sequencing was performed on PBMCs. Source of these receptors: a woman aged 18-35 years in good health and CMV-seropositive.

This clone occurred once. V usage is TRBV27 and J usage is TRBJ2-7; D not resolved. The V end was cut by 4 bases, the J end by 2 bases, with 3 bases between. CDR1 is MNHEY and CDR2 is SMNVEV in the germline V gene (reference sequence). This CDR3 spans 11 amino acids. The chain's CDR3 is CASSSAYEQYF. The CDR3 DNA reads as TGTGCCAGCAGTTCCGCCTACGAGCAGTACTTC.

The V and J genes are TRBV5-1 and TRBJ1-6; D is ambiguous. Germline V CDR1 and CDR2: SGHRS, YFSETQ. Trimming removed 0 bases at V and 4 bases at J, with 5 bases between. CDR3 length equals 14 residues. CDR3 in amino acids: CASSLDSYNSPLHF. DNA for the CDR3: TGCGCCAGCAGCTTGGACAGTTATAATTCACCCCTCCACTTT. The entire variable domain, with the rest obtained from reference TRBV5-1 and TRBJ1-6, is as follows: KAGVTQTPRYLIKTRGQQVTLSCSPISGHRSVSWYQQTPGQGLQFLFEYFSETQRNKGNFPGRFSGRQFSNSRSEMNVSTLELGDSALYLCASSLDSYNSPLHFGNGTRLTVT.

The CDR3 spells CASSQDRTSGGNEQFF. The CDR3 DNA is TGCGCCAGCAGCCAAGATCGGACTAGCGGGGGCAATGAGCAGTTCTTC. The chain employs TRBV4-3 and TRBJ2-1, with 13 bases aligning to TRBD2. The trim removed 0 bases at V and 6 bases at J, leaving 2 bases unmatched. In germline, CDR1 is LGHNA, CDR2 YSLEER. The CDR3 spans 16 residues.

The rearrangement joins TRBV27 to TRBJ2-1, with 15 bases fitting TRBD2. The junction had 7 bases not matched to a gene; V was cut back by 6 bases and J by 4 bases. Germline lookup yields CDR1 MNHEY and CDR2 SMNVEV (reference sequence). The CDR3 totals 17 residues. The CDR3 spells CASSPGLAGGTYNEQFF. CDR3 bases: TGTGCCAGCAGCCCGGGACTAGCGGGAGGTACTTACAATGAGCAGTTCTTC.

V usage is TRBV13 and J usage is TRBJ1-1, with 7 positions matching TRBD1. The junction had 18 bases not matched to a gene; V was cut back by 4 bases and J by 10 bases. Germline-derived CDR1 and CDR2 are PRHDT and FYEKMQ (reference sequence). This CDR3 has 16 residues. The CDR3 DNA reads TGTGCCAGCAGCTCACCCAAGAGGGGGCTCGGGGCTGGAGCTTTCTTT. Translation gives CASSSPKRGLGAGAFF.

CDR3 protein: CASSNGQGNQPQHF. The CDR3, as DNA: TGTGCCAGCAGTAACGGACAGGGGAATCAGCCCCAGCATTTT. The chain uses TRBV6-1 and TRBJ1-5; 9 bases agree with TRBD1. Germline CDR1 is MNHNS and CDR2 is SASEGT. This CDR3 is built from 14 residues. V lost 5 bases and J lost 4; bases outside the gene matches: 3.

The chain is built from TRBV7-9 and TRBJ1-1; 7 bases are shared with TRBD1. The CDR3 has 14 residues. The V and J ends lost 1 base and 6 bases, in that order; junction bases with no gene match: 5. Germline V gene data show CDR1 as SEHNR and CDR2 as FQNEAQ (reference sequence). The CDR3 DNA is TGTGCCAGCAGCTTAGTACAGGGGAGCGCTGAAGCTTTCTTT. It codes for CASSLVQGSAEAFF.

The chain couples TRBV18 to TRBJ2-1, with TRBD2 identical over 9 bases. The CDR3 length is 14 residues. The V gene end was trimmed by 10 bases and the J gene end by 4 bases; junction bases not matched to a gene: 8. The germline gives CDR1 KGHSH, CDR2 LQKENI. The CDR3 DNA reads as TGTGCCACCGACCCTAGCGGGGAATACAATGAGCAGTTCTTC. Translation: CATDPSGEYNEQFF.

The V call is TRBV19, the J call TRBJ2-5; 8 positions match TRBD2. This CDR3 has 14 amino acids. The germline V gene has CDR1 LNHDA and CDR2 SQIVND (reference sequence). The ends lost 4 bases at V and 7 bases at J; junction bases unmatched: 8. CDR3: CASSKPGGGWTQYF. For the CDR3, the DNA is TGTGCCAGTAGTAAGCCCGGGGGGGGATGGACCCAGTACTTC. The variable domain in full, completed from reference TRBV19 and TRBJ2-5, reads DGGITQSPKYLFRKEGQNVTLSCEQNLNHDAMYWYRQDPGQGLRLIYYSQIVNDFQKGDIAEGYSVSREKKESFPLTVTSAQKNPTAFYLCASSKPGGGWTQYFGPGTRLLVL.

V and J are TRBV27 and TRBJ2-3; 10 nucleotides line up with TRBD1. The length of the CDR3 is 13 residues. Germline V gene lookup returns CDR1 MNHEY and CDR2 SMNVEV (reference sequence). The CDR3 DNA sequence: TGTACAGTAGGACAGGGGGGAACAGATACGCAGTATTTT. Amino acid sequence: CTVGQGGTDTQYF.

The J gene is TRBJ2-7, the V gene TRBV2; the D gene is possibly TRBD1 (6 bases). V was pared by 6 bases and J by 1 base, with 10 bases between. The CDR3 has 13 residues. The germline V gene encodes CDR1 SNHLY and CDR2 FYNNEI. The CDR3 is CASRATGSYEQYF. Here the CDR3 DNA reads TGTGCCAGCAGGGCGACAGGATCCTACGAGCAGTACTTC.

The V and J genes are TRBV7-8 and TRBJ2-7, with 8 bases lining up with TRBD1. Germline V CDR1 and CDR2: SGHVS, FQNEAQ. This CDR3 is built from 15 residues. Losses at the gene ends were 5 bases for V and 3 bases for J; bases not matched to a gene: 9. The chain's CDR3 is CASSLTGDSRYEQYF. CDR3 nucleotides: TGTGCCAGCAGCCTGACAGGGGATAGCCGCTACGAGCAGTACTTC.

The V call is TRBV7-9, the J call TRBJ1-2, with unresolved D. The V gene's germline CDR1 is SEHNR and CDR2 FQNEAQ (reference sequence). Deletions cut 7 bases from V and 4 bases from J, with 7 bases between. CDR3 length equals 11 residues. CDR3 nucleotide sequence: TGTGCCAGCACGGAGGCCTATGGCTACACCTTC. The encoded protein is CASTEAYGYTF.

This clone was found once. V is TRBV30 and J is TRBJ2-1; 7 bases line up with TRBD1. V was pared by 1 base and J by 7 bases, with 16 bases of the junction left unmatched. The germline CDR1 and CDR2 sequences are GTSNPN and SVGIG (reference sequence). The CDR3 is 17 amino acids. CDR3 sequence: CAWSAASDRAVRNEQFF. CDR3 nucleotide sequence: TGTGCCTGGAGTGCAGCCAGTGACAGGGCCGTAAGGAATGAGCAGTTCTTC.

This rearrangement joins TRBV7-9 to TRBJ1-1; possible D gene TRBD1, 5 bases. V lost 8 bases and J 1 base, leaving 8 bases between the germline ends. Germline V CDR1 and CDR2: SEHNR, FQNEAQ (reference sequence). The CDR3 has 12 residues. CDR3 protein: CASVGANTEAFF. The DNA of the CDR3 is TGTGCCAGCGTAGGGGCGAACACTGAAGCTTTCTTT.

The rearrangement links TRBV2 to TRBJ1-1, with TRBD1 matching 9 bases. CDR3 length: 15 residues. Germline CDR1 SNHLY, CDR2 FYNNEI. V dropped 2 bases and J dropped 5; count of bases not matched to a gene: 6. This CDR3 is CASSEPDRGRTEAFF. In DNA form, the CDR3 reads TGTGCCAGCAGTGAACCGGACAGGGGAAGGACTGAAGCTTTCTTT.

The genes are TRBV11-2 and TRBJ1-1; 10 nucleotides align to TRBD1. V was pared by 5 bases and J by 1 base, with 1 base of the junction left unmatched. CDR3 length: 14 residues. Germline CDR1 is SGHAT and CDR2 is FQNNGV. CDR3 bases: TGTGCCAGCAGCGGGGACAGGGGGAACACTGAAGCTTTCTTT. It specifies CASSGDRGNTEAFF. Looking up the rest from reference TRBV11-2 and TRBJ1-1 gives the full variable domain: EAGVAQSPRYKIIEKRQSVAFWCNPISGHATLYWYQQILGQGPKLLIQFQNNGVVDDSQLPKDRFSAERLKGVDSTLKIQPAKLEDSAVYLCASSGDRGNTEAFFGQGTRLTVV.

V and J are TRBV7-9 and TRBJ2-1, with 7 bases lining up with TRBD2. CDR3 size: 15 residues. Germline V CDR1 and CDR2: SEHNR, FQNEAQ (reference sequence). The junction had 5 bases not matched to a gene; V was cut back by 6 bases and J by 0 bases. CDR3 sequence: CASSPSGVSYNEQFF. The CDR3 nucleotides are TGTGCCAGCAGTCCTAGCGGAGTCTCCTACAATGAGCAGTTCTTC.